A selection of T cell receptor beta chains follows, all from one sample in a study of blood T cell repertoires in COVID-19. Assay: immunoSEQ multiplex PCR; the TCRdb copy retains only in-frame clones and omits some. The data contain 250,000 to 350,000 clones, approximately 90% of them seen just once; the ten biggest clones take up roughly 0.8%. The sequenced sample consisted of peripheral blood. These receptors all stem from a man aged 25-40 years with acute or convalescent COVID-19. Both conserved end residues are part of each CDR3. A D gene is named only where the DNA matches it firmly. Clone size is shown for a subset of rows, as once, few, many or a class of expanded clone.

D | J | size | V | CDR3 | DNA
TRBD1 | TRBJ1-6 | NA | TRBV12-3/TRBV12-4 | CASSPGTGGLHF | TGTGCCAGCAGTCCTGGGACAGGGGGACTCCACTTT
NA | TRBJ1-1 | NA | TRBV30 | CAWSNSGSWNEAFF | TGTGCCTGGAGTAATTCAGGGTCGTGGAATGAAGCTTTCTTT
TRBD2 | TRBJ2-7 | NA | TRBV18 | CASSPNSGYEQYF | TGTGCCAGCTCACCGAATAGCGGGTACGAGCAGTACTTC
NA | TRBJ1-2 | NA | TRBV7-9 | CASSLTVYGYTF | TGTGCCAGCAGCTTAACGGTCTATGGCTACACCTTC
TRBD2 | TRBJ2-3 | NA | TRBV10-2 | CASTLAGADTQYF | TGCGCCAGCACGCTAGCGGGAGCAGATACGCAGTATTTT
TRBD2 | TRBJ2-3 | NA | TRBV9 | CASGGGTTFSGTDTQYF | TGTGCCAGCGGAGGAGGGACTACCTTTTCAGGCACAGATACGCAGTATTTT
TRBD1 | TRBJ1-1 | NA | TRBV5-1 | CASSPADRGSSAFF | TGCGCCAGCAGCCCAGCAGACAGGGGGAGTTCAGCTTTCTTT
TRBD2 | TRBJ2-1 | NA | TRBV7-9 | CASSLASGRGYEQFF | TGTGCCAGCAGCTTAGCTAGCGGGAGGGGTTATGAGCAGTTCTTC
NA | TRBJ2-3 | NA | TRBV28 | CASSPSVVGLTDTQYF | TGTGCCAGCAGCCCCTCGGTTGTCGGACTCACAGATACGCAGTATTTT
TRBD1 | TRBJ1-2 | NA | TRBV28 | CASSSTGGGYGYTF | TGTGCCAGCAGTTCAACAGGGGGGGGTTATGGCTACACCTTC
NA | TRBJ2-1 | few | TRBV27 | CASSRRVEVRAYNEQFF | TGTGCCAGCAGTCGCAGGGTTGAGGTACGAGCGTACAATGAGCAGTTCTTC
TRBD1 | TRBJ1-2 | NA | TRBV6-4 | CASSASGQSLGYTF | TGTGCCAGCAGTGCCTCGGGACAGTCCCTCGGCTACACCTTC
NA | TRBJ2-5 | once | TRBV19 | CASSVDLAETQYF | TGTGCCAGTAGTGTGGACTTAGCGGAGACCCAGTACTTC
TRBD2 | TRBJ2-7 | NA | TRBV5-3 | CARSLEGQRDNYEQYF | TGTGCCAGAAGCTTGGAGGGCCAGCGGGATAACTACGAGCAGTACTTC
TRBD1 | TRBJ2-5 | NA | TRBV5-1 | CASSFGTAGKETQYF | TGCGCCAGCAGCTTCGGGACAGCCGGTAAAGAGACCCAGTACTTC
NA | TRBJ2-3 | once | TRBV5-1 | CASSRRTPETDTQYF | TGCGCCAGCAGTAGGCGGACACCCGAGACAGATACGCAGTATTTT
TRBD2 | TRBJ2-5 | NA | TRBV2 | CASSLAGNQETQYF | TGTGCCAGCAGTCTAGCGGGGAATCAAGAGACCCAGTACTTC
TRBD1 | TRBJ2-3 | NA | TRBV9 | CASSPWTGTDTQYF | TGTGCCAGCAGCCCCTGGACAGGGACAGATACGCAGTATTTT
NA | TRBJ1-3 | NA | TRBV30 | CAWSRDFSSGNTIYF | TGTGCCTGGAGCCGGGACTTTAGCTCTGGAAACACCATATATTTT
TRBD2 | TRBJ2-2 | once | TRBV5-4 | CASREGLAGVTGELFF | TGTGCCAGCAGGGAGGGACTAGCGGGAGTCACCGGGGAGCTGTTTTTT
NA | TRBJ1-3 | NA | TRBV18 | CASSSSQGTSGNTIYF | TGTGCCAGCTCATCGTCACAGGGTACCTCTGGAAACACCATATATTTT
TRBD2 | TRBJ2-1 | NA | TRBV5-1 | CASSPPGGGVNEQFF | TGCGCCAGCAGCCCCCCGGGAGGCGGGGTCAATGAGCAGTTCTTC
TRBD2 | TRBJ2-3 | NA | TRBV11-2 | CASSFSRGGRPSTDTQYF | TGTGCCAGCAGCTTCTCGCGGGGGGGCCGGCCTAGCACAGATACGCAGTATTTT
NA | TRBJ1-1 | NA | TRBV9 | CASSVRSLPGLNTEAFF | TGTGCCAGCAGCGTTCGTAGTCTACCGGGTCTCAACACTGAAGCTTTCTTT
NA | TRBJ2-1 | NA | TRBV19 | CASSNRGLSSYNEQFF | TGTGCCAGTAGTAACAGGGGACTGAGCTCCTACAATGAGCAGTTCTTC
TRBD1 | TRBJ1-5 | NA | TRBV6-5 | CASSKQGGNQPQHF | TGTGCCAGCAGTAAACAGGGGGGGAACCAGCCCCAGCATTTT
NA | TRBJ2-1 | NA | TRBV21-1 | CASSRGVSYNEQFF | TGTGCCAGCAGCAGGGGGGTCTCCTACAATGAGCAGTTCTTC
TRBD2 | TRBJ2-7 | once | TRBV6-1 | CASSAPPLAGAYEQYF | TGTGCCAGCAGTGCGCCCCCACTAGCGGGGGCCTACGAGCAGTACTTC
NA | TRBJ2-3 | NA | TRBV30 | CAWSDSRGDTQYF | TGTGCCTGGAGTGATTCCCGGGGAGATACGCAGTATTTT
NA | TRBJ1-5 | NA | TRBV6-6 | CASRGQVLNQPQHF | TGTGCCAGCAGGGGCCAGGTGCTTAATCAGCCCCAGCATTTT
TRBD1 | TRBJ2-7 | NA | TRBV2 | CASSARTGVDYEQYF | TGTGCCAGCAGTGCCAGGACAGGGGTGGACTACGAGCAGTACTTC